This T cell receptor beta chain derives from a study of blood T cell repertoires in COVID-19. About the research overall: T cells, B-cell-depleted T cells, or PBMCs provided the cDNA or gDNA that served as material.

Two negative PCRs, clearance, or symptom resolution characterized the recovered Cohort 3 donors. Clones were read by immunoSEQ multiplex PCR, and TCRdb kept only the in-frame ones, dropping some. This repertoire shows about 210,000 clones, approximately 75% found once; its top ten account for around 8.8%. V dropped 5 bases and J dropped 1 base, with 11 bases sitting between them. CDR1 and CDR2 (germline): MNHEY, SMNVEV (reference sequence). The CDR3 runs 14 residues. The sample comprised PBMCs or T cells enriched from blood (not recorded which). The chain recombines TRBV27 with TRBJ1-1; D not resolved. The clonotype originates from a middle-aged man who had recovered from COVID-19. The CDR3 is CASSLLAGNTEAFF. The CDR3 DNA is TGTGCCAGCAGTCTACTTGCCGGGAACACTGAAGCTTTCTTT.